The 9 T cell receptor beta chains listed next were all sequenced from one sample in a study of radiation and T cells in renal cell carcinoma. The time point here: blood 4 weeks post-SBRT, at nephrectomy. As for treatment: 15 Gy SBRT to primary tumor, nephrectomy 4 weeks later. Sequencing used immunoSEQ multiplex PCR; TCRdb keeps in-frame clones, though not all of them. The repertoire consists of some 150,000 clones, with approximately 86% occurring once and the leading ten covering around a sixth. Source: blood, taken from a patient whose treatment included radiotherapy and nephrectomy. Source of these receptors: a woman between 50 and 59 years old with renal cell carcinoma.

For the CDR3, the DNA is TGTGCCAGCTCATCTAACGGACAGGGGGCCTACGAGCAGTACTTC. This sequence encodes CASSSNGQGAYEQYF. The chain uses TRBV18 and TRBJ2-7, with 10 bases matching TRBD1. CDR1 is KGHSH, CDR2 LQKENI, per germline. The CDR3 loop spans 15 amino acids. V was clipped by 5 bases and J by 2 bases; unmatched bases: 6.

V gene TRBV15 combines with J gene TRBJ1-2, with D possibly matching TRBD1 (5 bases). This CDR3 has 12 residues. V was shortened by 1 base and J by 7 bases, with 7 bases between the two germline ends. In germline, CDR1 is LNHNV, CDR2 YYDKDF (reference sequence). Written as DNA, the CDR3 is TGTGCCACCAGCAGAGCAGGGTTTGGCTACACCTTC. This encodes CATSRAGFGYTF.

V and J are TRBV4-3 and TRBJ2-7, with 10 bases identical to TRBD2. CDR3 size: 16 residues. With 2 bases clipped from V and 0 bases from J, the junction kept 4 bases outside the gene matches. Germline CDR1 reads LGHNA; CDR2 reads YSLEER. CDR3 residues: CASSQPPSGSSYEQYF. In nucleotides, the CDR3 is TGCGCCAGCAGCCAACCTCCTAGCGGGAGCTCCTACGAGCAGTACTTC.

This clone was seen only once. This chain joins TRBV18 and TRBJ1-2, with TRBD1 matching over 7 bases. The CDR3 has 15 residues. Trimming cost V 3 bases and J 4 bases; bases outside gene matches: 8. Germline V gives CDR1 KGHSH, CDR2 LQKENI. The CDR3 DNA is TGTGCCAGCTCACCCCCGGGCAGGGGGATCTATGGCTACACCTTC. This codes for CASSPPGRGIYGYTF.

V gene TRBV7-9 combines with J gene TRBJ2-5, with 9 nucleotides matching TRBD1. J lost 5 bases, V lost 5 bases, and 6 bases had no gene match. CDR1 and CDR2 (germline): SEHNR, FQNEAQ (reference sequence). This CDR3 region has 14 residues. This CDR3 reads CASSPWDRAETQYF. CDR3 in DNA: TGTGCCAGCAGCCCTTGGGACAGGGCGGAGACCCAGTACTTC.

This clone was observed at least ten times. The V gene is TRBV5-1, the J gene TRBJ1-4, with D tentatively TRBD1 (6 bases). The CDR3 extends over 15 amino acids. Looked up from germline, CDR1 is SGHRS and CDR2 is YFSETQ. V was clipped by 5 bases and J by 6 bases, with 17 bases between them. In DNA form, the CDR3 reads TGCGCCAGCAGACCTAATACAGGGCCAGATGAAAAACTGTTTTTT. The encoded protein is CASRPNTGPDEKLFF.

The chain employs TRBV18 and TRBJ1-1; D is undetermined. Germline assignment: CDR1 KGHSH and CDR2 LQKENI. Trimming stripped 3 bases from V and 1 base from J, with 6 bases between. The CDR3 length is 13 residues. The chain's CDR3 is CASSPQENTEAFF. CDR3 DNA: TGTGCCAGCTCACCCCAGGAGAACACTGAAGCTTTCTTT.

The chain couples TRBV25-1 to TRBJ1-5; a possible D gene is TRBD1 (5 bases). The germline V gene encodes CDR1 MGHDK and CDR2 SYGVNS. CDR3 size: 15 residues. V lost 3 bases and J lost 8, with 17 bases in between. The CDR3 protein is CASSDARQGWEPQHF. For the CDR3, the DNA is TGTGCCAGCAGTGATGCCCGTCAGGGTTGGGAGCCCCAGCATTTT.

The CDR3 DNA is TGTGCCAGCAGCTTAGGTAACAGCCCCTACGAGCAGTACTTC. This codes for CASSLGNSPYEQYF. The chain couples TRBV7-6 to TRBJ2-7; no firm D call. V was trimmed by 1 base and J by 2 bases, leaving 9 bases between them. This CDR3 has 14 amino acids. Germline V gives CDR1 SGHVS, CDR2 FNYEAQ.